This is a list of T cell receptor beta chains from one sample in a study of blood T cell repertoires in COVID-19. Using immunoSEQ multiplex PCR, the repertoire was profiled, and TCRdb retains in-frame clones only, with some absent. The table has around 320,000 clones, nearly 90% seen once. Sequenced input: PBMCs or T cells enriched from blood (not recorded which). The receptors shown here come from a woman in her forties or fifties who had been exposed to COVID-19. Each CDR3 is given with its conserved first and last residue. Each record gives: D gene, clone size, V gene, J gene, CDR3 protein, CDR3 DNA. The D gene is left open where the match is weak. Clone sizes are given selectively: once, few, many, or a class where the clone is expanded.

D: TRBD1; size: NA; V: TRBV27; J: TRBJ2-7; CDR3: CASRPQGAFSYEQYF; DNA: TGTGCCAGCAGACCACAGGGGGCTTTCTCCTACGAGCAGTACTTC
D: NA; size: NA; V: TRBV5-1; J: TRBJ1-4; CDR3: CASSAMTGEAEKLFF; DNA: TGCGCCAGCAGCGCTATGACAGGAGAGGCTGAAAAACTGTTTTTT
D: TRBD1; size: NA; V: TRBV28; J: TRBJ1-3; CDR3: CASSLLFLGTGGSGNTIYF; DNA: TGTGCCAGCAGTTTGTTGTTCCTCGGGACAGGGGGTTCTGGAAACACCATATATTTT
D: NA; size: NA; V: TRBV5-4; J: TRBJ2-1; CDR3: CASSLLGNEQFF; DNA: TGTGCCAGCAGCTTGCTAGGCAATGAGCAGTTCTTC
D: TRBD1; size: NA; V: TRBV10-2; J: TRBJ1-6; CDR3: CASSGQGNSPLHF; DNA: TGCGCCAGTTCGGGACAGGGTAATTCACCCCTCCACTTT
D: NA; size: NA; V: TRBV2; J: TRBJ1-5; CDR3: CASSGQTNQPQHF; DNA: TGTGCCAGCAGTGGACAGACCAATCAGCCCCAGCATTTT
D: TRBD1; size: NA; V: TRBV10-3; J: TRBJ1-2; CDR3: CAISSDRGGVGYGYTF; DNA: TGTGCCATCAGCTCAGACAGGGGAGGGGTGGGCTATGGCTACACCTTC
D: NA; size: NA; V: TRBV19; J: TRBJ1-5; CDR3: CASSIPRGFDSNQPQHF; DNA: TGTGCCAGTAGTATCCCAAGAGGCTTTGATAGCAATCAGCCCCAGCATTTT
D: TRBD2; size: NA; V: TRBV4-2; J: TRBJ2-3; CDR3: CASSQGVGRGSTDTQYF; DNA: TGTGCCAGCAGCCAAGGGGTAGGGCGGGGGAGCACAGATACGCAGTATTTT
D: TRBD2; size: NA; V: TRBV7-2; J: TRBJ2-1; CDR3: CASSLDSGGYNEQFF; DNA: TGTGCCAGCAGCTTAGATAGCGGGGGATACAATGAGCAGTTCTTC
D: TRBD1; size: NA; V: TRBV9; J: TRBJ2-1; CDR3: CASSEGQGASNEQFF; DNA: TGTGCCAGCAGCGAGGGACAGGGGGCTTCCAATGAGCAGTTCTTC
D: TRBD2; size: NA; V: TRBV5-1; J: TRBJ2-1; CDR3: CASSLTSGGAREQFF; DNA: TGCGCCAGCAGCCTGACTAGCGGGGGGGCTAGGGAGCAGTTCTTC
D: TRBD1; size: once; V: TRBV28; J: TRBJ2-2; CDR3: CASEEGTENTGELFF; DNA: TGTGCCAGCGAGGAAGGGACAGAGAACACCGGGGAGCTGTTTTTT
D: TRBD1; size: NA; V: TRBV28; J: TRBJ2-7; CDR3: CASRPTGTGNHEQYF; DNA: TGTGCCAGCAGACCTACCGGGACAGGGAACCACGAGCAGTACTTC
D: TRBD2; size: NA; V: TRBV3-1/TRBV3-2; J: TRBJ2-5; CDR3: CASETLAGQETQYF; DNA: TGTGCCAGCGAAACTCTAGCGGGACAAGAGACCCAGTACTTC
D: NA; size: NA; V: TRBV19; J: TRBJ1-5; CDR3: CATAGWGNQPQHF; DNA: TGTGCCACAGCGGGTTGGGGCAATCAGCCCCAGCATTTT
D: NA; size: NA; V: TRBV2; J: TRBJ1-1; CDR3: CASRGDGMNTEAFF; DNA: TGTGCCAGCAGGGGAGACGGGATGAACACTGAAGCTTTCTTT
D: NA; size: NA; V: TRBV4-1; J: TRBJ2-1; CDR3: CASSQDSYYNEQFF; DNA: TGCGCCAGCAGCCAAGACTCGTATTACAATGAGCAGTTCTTC
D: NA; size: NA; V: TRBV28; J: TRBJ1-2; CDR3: CASREGYGYTF; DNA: TGTGCCAGCAGGGAGGGGTATGGCTACACCTTC
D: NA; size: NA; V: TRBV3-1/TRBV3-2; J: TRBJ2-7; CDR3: CASSQVAGFEQYF; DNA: TGTGCCAGCAGCCAAGTCGCGGGGTTCGAGCAGTACTTC
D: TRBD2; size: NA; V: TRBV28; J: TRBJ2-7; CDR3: CASSFHRGGLAGAYEQYF; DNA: TGTGCCAGCAGTTTCCACAGGGGAGGGCTAGCGGGGGCCTACGAGCAGTACTTC
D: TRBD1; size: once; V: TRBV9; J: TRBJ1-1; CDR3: CASSRDSNTEAFF; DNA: TGTGCCAGCAGCCGGGACAGCAACACTGAAGCTTTCTTT
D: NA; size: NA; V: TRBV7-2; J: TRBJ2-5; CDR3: CASSLVGGETQYF; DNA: TGTGCCAGCAGCTTAGTGGGGGGAGAGACCCAGTACTTC
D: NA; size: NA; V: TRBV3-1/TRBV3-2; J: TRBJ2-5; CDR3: CASSQDRGGGETQYF; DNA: TGTGCCAGCAGCCAAGATCGCGGGGGCGGGGAGACCCAGTACTTC
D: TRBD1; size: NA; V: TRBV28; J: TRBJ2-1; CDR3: CASSSGQGTHEQFF; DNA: TGTGCCAGCAGTTCGGGACAGGGTACCCATGAGCAGTTCTTC
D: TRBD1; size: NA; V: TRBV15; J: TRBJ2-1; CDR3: CATSREQGPYNEQFF; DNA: TGTGCCACCAGCAGAGAACAGGGGCCCTACAATGAGCAGTTCTTC
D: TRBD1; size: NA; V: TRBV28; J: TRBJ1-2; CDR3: CASSLSTGQEIYGYTF; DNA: TGTGCCAGCAGTTTATCCACGGGACAGGAGATCTATGGCTACACCTTC
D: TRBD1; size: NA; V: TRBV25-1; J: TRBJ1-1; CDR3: CASSQQGATEAFF; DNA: TGTGCCAGCAGTCAACAGGGGGCCACTGAAGCTTTCTTT
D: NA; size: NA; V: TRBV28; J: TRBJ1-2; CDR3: CATKGVQGGYTF; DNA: TGTGCCACAAAGGGGGTCCAGGGTGGCTACACCTTC
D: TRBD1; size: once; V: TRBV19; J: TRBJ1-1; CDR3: CASSMTGANTEAFF; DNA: TGTGCCAGTAGTATGACAGGGGCGAACACTGAAGCTTTCTTT
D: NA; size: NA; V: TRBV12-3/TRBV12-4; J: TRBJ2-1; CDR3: CASSPTWGQGQFF; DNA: TGTGCCAGCAGTCCCACGTGGGGCCAGGGGCAGTTCTTC
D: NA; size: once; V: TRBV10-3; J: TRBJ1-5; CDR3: CAISLQGNNQPQHF; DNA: TGTGCCATCAGTCTTCAGGGCAACAATCAGCCCCAGCATTTT
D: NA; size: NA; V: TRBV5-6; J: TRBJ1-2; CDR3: CASKLGGGNYGYTF; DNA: TGTGCCAGCAAATTGGGCGGGGGAAACTATGGCTACACCTTC
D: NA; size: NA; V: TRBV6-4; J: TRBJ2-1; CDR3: CASSVEGTNNEQFF; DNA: TGTGCCAGCAGTGTTGAGGGAACGAACAATGAGCAGTTCTTC
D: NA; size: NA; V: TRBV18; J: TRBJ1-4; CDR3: CASSPYPQQGGGEKLFF; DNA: TGTGCCAGCTCACCCTATCCTCAGCAGGGTGGTGGTGAAAAACTGTTTTTT
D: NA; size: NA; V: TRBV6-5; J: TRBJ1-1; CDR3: CASSWTSNTEAFF; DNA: TGTGCCAGCAGTTGGACAAGTAACACTGAAGCTTTCTTT
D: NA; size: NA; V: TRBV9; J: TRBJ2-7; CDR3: CASSVADLAFYEQYF; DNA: TGTGCCAGCAGCGTAGCTGATCTAGCGTTCTACGAGCAGTACTTC
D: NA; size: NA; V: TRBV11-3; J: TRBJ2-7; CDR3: CASSLGQSYEQYF; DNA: TGTGCCAGCAGCTTAGGACAGTCCTACGAGCAGTACTTC
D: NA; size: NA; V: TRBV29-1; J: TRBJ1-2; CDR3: CSVESGQSLSNYGYTF; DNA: TGCAGCGTTGAATCTGGACAGAGTTTATCCAACTATGGCTACACCTTC
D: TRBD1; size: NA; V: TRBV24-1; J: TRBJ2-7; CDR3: CATSRQGVPYEQYF; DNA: TGTGCCACCAGCCGACAGGGGGTACCCTACGAGCAGTACTTC
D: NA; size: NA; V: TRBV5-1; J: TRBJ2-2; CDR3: CASSAHGGGVAGELFF; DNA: TGCGCCAGCAGCGCGCACGGCGGCGGGGTGGCCGGGGAGCTGTTTTTT
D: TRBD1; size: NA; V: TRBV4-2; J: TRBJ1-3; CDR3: CASSYEPAGQISGNTIYF; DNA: TGTGCCAGCAGCTACGAACCCGCGGGACAGATCTCTGGAAACACCATATATTTT
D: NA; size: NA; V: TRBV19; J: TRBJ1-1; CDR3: CASSPTGREAFF; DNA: TGTGCCAGTAGTCCTACAGGGCGAGAAGCTTTCTTT
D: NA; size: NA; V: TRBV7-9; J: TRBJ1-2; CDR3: CASSFTGGGSYGYTF; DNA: TGTGCCAGCAGCTTTACTGGGGGCGGGAGCTATGGCTACACCTTC
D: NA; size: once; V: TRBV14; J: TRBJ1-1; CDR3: CATRSSMNTEAFF; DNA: TGTGCCACCCGTAGTTCGATGAACACTGAAGCTTTCTTT
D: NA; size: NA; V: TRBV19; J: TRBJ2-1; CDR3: CASSINRGASNEQFF; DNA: TGTGCCAGTAGTATTAATCGGGGGGCGAGCAATGAGCAGTTCTTC
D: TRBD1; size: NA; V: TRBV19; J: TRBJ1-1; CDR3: CASSIGTGRDTEAFF; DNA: TGTGCCAGTAGTATAGGGACAGGGAGGGACACTGAAGCTTTCTTT
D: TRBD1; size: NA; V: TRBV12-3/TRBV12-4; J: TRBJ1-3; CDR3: CASRGTAGNTIYF; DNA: TGTGCCAGCAGGGGGACAGCTGGAAACACCATATATTTT
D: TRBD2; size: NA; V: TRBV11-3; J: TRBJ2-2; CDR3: CASSSAVTSGGTRTGELFF; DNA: TGTGCCAGCAGCTCCGCGGTGACTAGCGGGGGGACCCGCACCGGGGAGCTGTTTTTT
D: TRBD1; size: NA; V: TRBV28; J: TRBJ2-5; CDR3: CASRRQGRETQYF; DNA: TGTGCCAGCAGAAGACAGGGGAGAGAGACCCAGTACTTC
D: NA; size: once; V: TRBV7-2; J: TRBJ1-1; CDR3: CASSSGKNTEAFF; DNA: TGTGCCAGCAGCTCCGGGAAGAACACTGAAGCTTTCTTT
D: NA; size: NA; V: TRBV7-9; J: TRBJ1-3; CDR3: CASSFIRQDSGNTIYF; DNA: TGTGCCAGCAGCTTTATAAGACAGGACTCTGGAAACACCATATATTTT
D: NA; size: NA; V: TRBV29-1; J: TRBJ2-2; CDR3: CSATGTLDSNTGELFF; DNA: TGCAGCGCCACCGGGACACTAGATTCGAACACCGGGGAGCTGTTTTTT